This passage covers 24 T cell receptor beta chains from one sample sequenced in a study of Tregs in tolerant kidney transplant recipients. Sequenced by immunoSEQ multiplex PCR; TCRdb stores in-frame clones only, minus some. The table lists tens of thousands of clones. This sample comprised CD4+ T cells from blood, obtained before the transplant. Receptors originate from a human donor who received a combined kidney and bone marrow transplant.

Worth noting for this clone: The read finishes 3 residues shy of the CDR3 end, and the germline J gene is used to complete it. The rearrangement uses TRBV6-2 or TRBV6-3 and TRBJ2-3; D gene uncertain. V was pared by 6 bases and J by 4 bases, with 17 bases between. This CDR3 has 15 residues. In germline, CDR1 is MNHEY, CDR2 SVGEGT. The CDR3 region is CASSRLLATSDTQYF. CDR3 bases read: TGTGCCAGCAGCCGATTATTAGCTACCTCAGATACG.

As regards this clone: Sequencing ends 3 residues short of the CDR3 end; the germline J gene provides the rest. The chain uses TRBV18 and TRBJ2-1, with unresolved D. Trimming left V 3 bases short and J 5 bases short, with 8 bases between. CDR1 KGHSH and CDR2 LQKENI come from the germline V gene. There are 13 residues in the CDR3. The CDR3 DNA, read in part, is TGTGCCAGCTCACCCGCCAGAAACAATGAG. Residues: CASSPARNNE. The full CDR3 protein reads CASSPARNNEQFF.

Details on this clone: From the germline J gene comes the end of the CDR3, since the read stops 3 residues before it. This chain uses TRBV2 with TRBJ2-3; 10 nucleotides line up with TRBD2. Germline V lookup: CDR1 SNHLY, CDR2 FYNNEI. The CDR3 totals 16 residues. V lost 4 bases, J lost 2 bases, and 6 bases stayed unmatched. The CDR3 spells CASSVQGTSVTDTQYF. The covered CDR3 bases are TGTGCCAGCAGTGTCCAGGGGACTAGCGTCACAGATACG.

Points on this clone: The DNA ends 3 residues before the CDR3 does, and the rest of the CDR3 is filled in from the germline J gene. The chain joins TRBV18 to TRBJ2-4, with D possibly matching TRBD1 (6 bases). The germline gives CDR1 KGHSH, CDR2 LQKENI. This CDR3 contains 15 residues. V lost 4 bases, J lost 0 bases, and 10 bases lay in between. The CDR3 DNA, read in part, is TGTGCCAGCTCACTGGACAGTCTAGCCAAAAACATT. Its translation: CASSLDSLAKNI. The entire CDR3 protein reads CASSLDSLAKNIQYF.

In regard to this clone: The read ends 3 residues before the CDR3 terminus; that terminus is restored from the germline J gene. The chain couples TRBV19 to TRBJ1-3; tentative D call: TRBD1 (5 bases). V shed 7 bases and J shed 8 bases, with 15 bases lying between them. Germline V CDR1 and CDR2: LNHDA, SQIVND (reference sequence). This CDR3 is 13 amino acids long. This CDR3 is CASIGGDRDTIYF. The sequenced CDR3 bases are TGTGCCAGTATTGGGGGGGATCGGGACACC.

As for this clone: The missing CDR3 end, 3 residues past where the read stops, is filled in from the germline J gene. This sequence joins TRBV18 and TRBJ2-3; TRBD2 aligns across 9 bases. The CDR3 is 15 residues long. CDR1 is KGHSH, CDR2 LQKENI, per germline. With V trimmed by 3 bases and J by 5 bases, 6 bases remained unmatched. The CDR3 spells CASSPQREVQDTQYF. The CDR3 bases that were read are TGTGCCAGCTCACCTCAGCGGGAGGTGCAAGATACG.

Concerning this clone itself: Read sequence stops 3 residues before the CDR3 end, and the germline J gene provides the missing end. The rearrangement links TRBV2 to TRBJ1-2; tentatively, D is TRBD1 (6 bases). V gave up 6 bases and J gave up 7 bases, with 18 bases separating them. CDR3 length equals 14 residues. CDR1 and CDR2 (germline): SNHLY, FYNNEI. CDR3 region: CASRDGGPSGGYTF. Partial CDR3 DNA: TGTGCCAGCAGAGACGGGGGGCCGTCCGGTGGC. Complete variable domain (other parts from reference TRBV2 and TRBJ1-2): EPEVTQTPSHQVTQMGQEVILRCVPISNHLYFYWYRQILGQKVEFLVSFYNNEISEKSEIFDDQFSVERPDGSNFTLKIRSTKLEDSAMYFCASRDGGPSGGYTFGSGTRLTVV.

The CDR3 here is CASSRGQGIYNEQFF. Partial CDR3 DNA: TGTGCCAGCAGCCGAGGACAGGGCATCTACAATGAG. V gene TRBV11-2 combines with J gene TRBJ2-1, with 8 nucleotides matching TRBD1. The read is 3 residues too short to cover the CDR3 end, so that end is filled in from the germline J gene. CDR1 and CDR2 (germline): SGHAT, FQNNGV. The CDR3 is 15 residues long. The V segment lost 5 bases and the J segment 3 bases; nucleotides outside the gene matches: 6. The variable domain in full, with the rest retrieved from reference TRBV11-2 and TRBJ2-1, is EAGVAQSPRYKIIEKRQSVAFWCNPISGHATLYWYQQILGQGPKLLIQFQNNGVVDDSQLPKDRFSAERLKGVDSTLKIQPAKLEDSAVYLCASSRGQGIYNEQFFGPGTRLTVL.

A remark on this clone: The sequenced fragment ends 3 residues before the CDR3 boundary, so the rest is inferred from the germline J gene. The chain combines TRBV19 with TRBJ2-1, with TRBD2 matching over 7 bases. This CDR3 has 15 amino acids. V shed 3 bases and J 1 base; nucleotides not matched to a gene: 3. Germline lookup yields CDR1 LNHDA and CDR2 SQIVND (reference sequence). The part of the CDR3 DNA that was read is TGTGCCAGTAGTATTGGGGGGGGATCCTACAATGAG. It yields the protein CASSIGGGSYNE. The CDR3 as a whole reads CASSIGGGSYNEQFF.

For this clone: The missing CDR3 end, 3 residues past where the read stops, is filled in from the germline J gene. The rearrangement uses TRBV2 and TRBJ2-7; 9 positions agree with TRBD1. The J segment lost 2 bases and the V segment lost 10 bases, leaving 15 bases of the junction unmatched. The germline V gene encodes CDR1 SNHLY and CDR2 FYNNEI. This CDR3 is built from 16 residues. The part of the CDR3 DNA that was read is TGTGCCACTCCTCGAGGGAGGGGACAGGGTGCCTACGAG. This codes for CATPRGRGQGAYE. The CDR3 in its entirety is CATPRGRGQGAYEQYF.

Notes on this clone: The CDR3 goes on 3 residues after the read ends, and that part is filled in from the germline J gene. The chain carries TRBV7-7 and TRBJ2-5; TRBD1 is a possible D gene (5 bases). V was cut by 2 bases and J by 0 bases, with 10 bases left in between. This CDR3 is 15 amino acids long. Germline V lookup: CDR1 SSHAT, CDR2 FNYEAQ (reference sequence). The part of the CDR3 DNA that was read is TGTGCCAGCAGCTTAAACACAGGCGACCAAGAGACC. Translating gives CASSLNTGDQET. The complete CDR3 protein is CASSLNTGDQETQYF.

On this clone: The read terminates 3 residues ahead of where the CDR3 ends, so the germline J gene completes it. V and J are TRBV7-9 and TRBJ2-7, with 8 nucleotides matching TRBD2. CDR1 and CDR2 (germline): SEHNR, FQNEAQ (reference sequence). V lost 5 bases to trimming and J lost 3 bases; unmatched junction nucleotides: 6. The CDR3 has 14 residues. CDR3 sequence reads: CASSPRGGSYEQYF. CDR3 DNA, as far as it was read: TGTGCCAGCAGCCCCCGGGGGGGGAGCTACGAG.

Comments on this clone: Read coverage stops 3 residues before the CDR3 terminus; the germline J gene supplies the remainder. The chain links TRBV29-1 to TRBJ1-4, with 7 bases matching TRBD1. This CDR3 comprises 13 residues. The germline gives CDR1 SQVTM, CDR2 ANQGSEA. J lost 7 bases, V lost 4 bases, and 6 bases had no gene match. The CDR3 region is CSVVRQGFEKLFF. CDR3 DNA, as far as it was read: TGCAGCGTTGTACGACAGGGTTTTGAAAAA.

About this clone: The DNA ends 3 residues before the CDR3 does, and the rest of the CDR3 is filled in from the germline J gene. The chain joins TRBV7-2 to TRBJ1-1, with D maybe TRBD1 (5 bases). V lost 5 bases and J 3 bases, leaving 13 bases between the germline ends. Germline values: CDR1 SGHTA, CDR2 FQGNSA. CDR3 length: 14 residues. The part of the CDR3 DNA that was read is TGTGCCAGCAGCCCCAGGGCGAGGGACACTGAA. Its protein product is CASSPRARDTE. The full CDR3 protein is CASSPRARDTEAFF.

With respect to this clone: The read stops 3 residues short of the end of the CDR3; the missing end is completed from the germline J gene. This sequence joins TRBV7-2 and TRBJ1-2, with D perhaps TRBD1 (6 bases). V lost 1 base and J 4 bases, leaving 13 bases between the germline ends. Germline V gene data show CDR1 as SGHTA and CDR2 as FQGNSA. The length of the CDR3 is 15 residues. CDR3 bases read: TGTGCCAGCAGCTTAGGACCGGACAGCATCTATGGC. As protein: CASSLGPDSIYG. The full-length CDR3 reads as CASSLGPDSIYGYTF.

In the case of this clone: Sequencing ends 3 residues short of the CDR3 end; the germline J gene provides the rest. The V and J genes are TRBV5-1 and TRBJ2-7; 8 bases are shared with TRBD1. CDR1 and CDR2 (germline): SGHRS, YFSETQ. CDR3 length equals 15 residues. V was clipped by 4 bases and J by 2 bases; unmatched bases: 8. CDR3 sequence: CASSQGGQGTYEQYF. The sequenced CDR3 bases are TGCGCCAGCAGCCAAGGCGGACAGGGCACCTACGAG. Using reference TRBV5-1 and TRBJ2-7 for the parts outside the CDR3, the full variable domain is KAGVTQTPRYLIKTRGQQVTLSCSPISGHRSVSWYQQTPGQGLQFLFEYFSETQRNKGNFPGRFSGRQFSNSRSEMNVSTLELGDSALYLCASSQGGQGTYEQYFGPGTRLTVT.

Details on this clone: The read terminates 3 residues ahead of where the CDR3 ends, so the germline J gene completes it. The rearrangement uses TRBV20-1 and TRBJ2-2, with TRBD2 matching 7 bases. The germline V gene encodes CDR1 DFQATT and CDR2 SNEGSKA (reference sequence). Losses at the gene ends were 6 bases for V and 6 bases for J; bases not matched to a gene: 16. The CDR3 loop spans 16 amino acids. The covered CDR3 bases are TGCAGTGCCACGACCCAAAACGGGGGGTGGTCCGGGGAG. This encodes CSATTQNGGWSGE. The whole CDR3 sequence is CSATTQNGGWSGELFF.

Concerning this clone itself: The read stops 3 residues short of the end of the CDR3; the missing end is completed from the germline J gene. This chain links TRBV11-2 with TRBJ2-3; tentative D call: TRBD1 (5 bases). The V gene's germline CDR1 is SGHAT and CDR2 FQNNGV. CDR3 length: 14 amino acids. Trimming cost V 4 bases and J 5 bases, with 13 bases left between them. Here the CDR3 reads CASSSVKGKDTQYF. The DNA read from the CDR3 is TGTGCCAGCAGCTCCGTGAAGGGGAAAGATACG.

As to this clone: Sequencing ends 3 residues short of the CDR3 end; the germline J gene provides the rest. The chain uses TRBV7-9 and TRBJ1-2; D call uncertain. This CDR3 has 12 residues. Germline CDR1 is SEHNR and CDR2 is FQNEAQ (reference sequence). V was clipped by 0 bases and J by 6 bases, with 5 bases between them. CDR3 region: CASSLATHGYTF. CDR3 DNA, as far as it was read: TGTGCCAGCAGCTTAGCCACACATGGC.

For this clone: The read ends 3 residues shy of where the CDR3 ends; the end is completed using the germline J gene. The chain recombines TRBV19 with TRBJ1-1, with unresolved D. V shed 3 bases and J shed 0 bases, with 8 bases lying between them. CDR1 is LNHDA, CDR2 SQIVND, per germline (reference sequence). This CDR3 comprises 14 residues. The CDR3 DNA, read in part, is TGTGCCAGTAGTATTCGACTCATGAACACTGAA. It encodes CASSIRLMNTE. The entire CDR3 protein reads CASSIRLMNTEAFF.

The covered CDR3 bases are TGTGCCAGCAGCATAGGGACAGGGGGAAACAATCAGCCC. Translated: CASSIGTGGNNQP. The complete CDR3 sequence is CASSIGTGGNNQPQHF. The genes are TRBV7-8 and TRBJ1-5; 11 nucleotides align to TRBD1. The read falls 3 residues short of the CDR3 end, and the missing part is taken from the germline J gene. The J segment lost 3 bases and the V segment lost 5 bases, leaving 6 bases of the junction unmatched. Germline CDR1 and CDR2: SGHVS and FQNEAQ. The CDR3 is 16 amino acids.

Remarks on this clone: The read ends 3 residues shy of where the CDR3 ends; the end is completed using the germline J gene. This chain uses TRBV5-1 with TRBJ1-1; 9 bases line up with TRBD1. Losses at the gene ends were 0 bases for V and 5 bases for J; bases not matched to a gene: 2. The CDR3 loop spans 14 amino acids. Germline CDR1 and CDR2: SGHRS and YFSETQ. CDR3 in amino acids: CASSLAGTGTEAFF. The DNA read from the CDR3 is TGCGCCAGCAGCTTGGCCGGGACAGGGACTGAA.

This chain's CDR3 is CASRMGQPQYF. The sequenced part of the CDR3 DNA is TGTGCCAGCAGAATGGGACAGCCG. The chain employs TRBV7-2 and TRBJ2-3; 7 positions agree with TRBD1. The CDR3 is cut off 3 residues early in the read; its end comes from the germline J gene. Germline-derived CDR1 and CDR2 are SGHTA and FQGNSA. The CDR3 runs to 11 residues.

A note on this clone: The read finishes 3 residues shy of the CDR3 end, and the germline J gene is used to complete it. The rearrangement links TRBV5-6 to TRBJ2-1; possible D gene TRBD2, 7 bases. Germline CDR1 and CDR2: SGHDT and YYEEEE. V was shortened by 4 bases and J by 7 bases, with 18 bases between the two germline ends. The CDR3 is 15 amino acids. The CDR3 loop reads CASSPEGGAINEQFF. The part of the CDR3 DNA that was read is TGTGCCAGCAGCCCCGAGGGGGGGGCCATTAATGAG.